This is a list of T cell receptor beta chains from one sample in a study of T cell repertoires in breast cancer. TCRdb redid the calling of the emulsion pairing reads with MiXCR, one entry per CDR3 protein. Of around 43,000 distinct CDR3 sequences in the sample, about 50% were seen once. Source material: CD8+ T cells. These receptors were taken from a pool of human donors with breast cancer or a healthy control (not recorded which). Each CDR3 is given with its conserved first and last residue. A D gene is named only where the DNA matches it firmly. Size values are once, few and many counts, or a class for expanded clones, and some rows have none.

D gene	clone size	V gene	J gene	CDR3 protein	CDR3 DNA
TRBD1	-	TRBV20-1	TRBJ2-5	CSADRDRGSETQYF	TGCAGTGCTGATAGGGACAGGGGTTCCGAGACCCAGTACTTC
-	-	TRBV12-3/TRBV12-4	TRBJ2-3	CASRQFSTSTDTQYF	TGTGCCAGCAGACAGTTCAGTACTAGCACAGATACGCAGTATTTT
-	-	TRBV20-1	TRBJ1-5	CSARVGGAVSNQPQHF	TGCAGTGCCAGAGTGGGGGGGGCCGTTAGCAATCAGCCCCAGCATTTT
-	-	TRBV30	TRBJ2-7	CAWSITGTHEQYF	TGTGCCTGGAGTATTACAGGAACCCACGAGCAGTACTTC
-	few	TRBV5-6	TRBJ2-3	CASSLLGSGSTDTQYF	TGTGCCAGCAGCTTGCTTGGAAGCGGTAGCACAGATACGCAGTATTTT
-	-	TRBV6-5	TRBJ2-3	CASSYSFSDTQYF	TGTGCCAGCAGTTACTCTTTTTCAGATACGCAGTATTTT
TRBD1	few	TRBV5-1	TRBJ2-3	CASSSGQGPDTQYF	TGCGCCAGCAGCTCAGGACAGGGTCCAGATACGCAGTATTTT
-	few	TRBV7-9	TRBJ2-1	CASSRGGGNEQFF	TGTGCCAGCAGCCGCGGTGGAGGGAATGAGCAGTTCTTC
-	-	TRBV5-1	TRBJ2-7	CASSLRASRGNSYEQYF	TGCGCCAGCAGCTTGCGGGCTTCGAGGGGGAACTCCTACGAGCAGTACTTC
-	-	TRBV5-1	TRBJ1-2	CASSYRAGNFVFGTF	TGCGCCAGCAGCTACAGGGCAGGGAATTTCGTGTTCGGAACCTTC
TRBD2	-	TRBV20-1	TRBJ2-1	CSAVDGTSGFNKQFF	TGCAGTGCTGTAGACGGGACTAGCGGTTTCAATAAGCAGTTCTTC
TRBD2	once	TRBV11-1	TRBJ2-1	CASSTLAGGPSEQFF	TGTGCCAGCAGCACACTAGCGGGAGGCCCCAGCGAGCAGTTCTTC
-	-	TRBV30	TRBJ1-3	CALVGGSARGNTIYF	TGCGCCCTCGTGGGGGGATCGGCACGCGGGAACACCATATATTTT
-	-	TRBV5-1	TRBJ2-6	CASSFSFPGANVLTF	TGTGCCAGCAGCTTTTCTTTCCCCGGGGCCAACGTCCTGACTTTC
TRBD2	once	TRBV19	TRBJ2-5	CASSISSGSGTQYF	TGTGCCAGTAGTATTTCTAGCGGGAGTGGGACCCAGTACTTC
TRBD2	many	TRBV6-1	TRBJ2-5	CASSYRTSYQETQYF	TGTGCCAGCTCTTATCGGACTAGTTACCAAGAGACCCAGTACTTC
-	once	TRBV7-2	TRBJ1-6	CASSRVAGPLHF	TGTGCCAGCAGCAGAGTAGCTGGACCCCTCCACTTT
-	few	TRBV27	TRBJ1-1	CASSLFPTREAFF	TGTGCCAGCAGTTTATTCCCCACAAGAGAAGCTTTCTTT
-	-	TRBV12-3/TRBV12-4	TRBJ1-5	CASSLGTYQPQHF	TGTGCCAGCAGTTTGGGGACGTATCAGCCCCAGCATTTT
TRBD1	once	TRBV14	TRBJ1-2	CASSLQGIHGYTF	TGTGCCAGCAGCCTACAGGGGATCCATGGCTACACCTTC
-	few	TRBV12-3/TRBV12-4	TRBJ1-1	CASSFKGTGEAFF	TGTGCCAGCAGTTTTAAGGGAACGGGTGAAGCTTTCTTT
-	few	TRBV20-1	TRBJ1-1	CSASSQGTEAFF	TGCAGTGCTAGCTCCCAGGGGACTGAAGCTTTCTTT
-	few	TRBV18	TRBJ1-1	CASSLRGKVNTEAFF	TGTGCCAGCTCCCTCCGAGGAAAGGTTAACACTGAAGCTTTCTTT
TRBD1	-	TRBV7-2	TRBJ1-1	CASSSNQGATKAFF	TGTGCCAGCAGCTCGAACCAGGGGGCAACGAAAGCTTTCTTT
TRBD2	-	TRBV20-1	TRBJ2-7	CSATALAETREQYF	TGCAGTGCTACGGCCCTAGCGGAGACACGCGAGCAGTACTTC
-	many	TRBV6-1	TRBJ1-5	CASSLGFTEPQHF	TGTGCCAGCAGTTTGGGGTTCACGGAGCCCCAGCATTTT
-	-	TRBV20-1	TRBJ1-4	CSVKVNEKLFF	TGCAGTGTGAAGGTTAATGAAAAACTGTTTTTT
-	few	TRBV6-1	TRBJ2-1	CASSVVNEQFF	TGTGCCAGCAGTGTTGTCAATGAGCAGTTCTTC
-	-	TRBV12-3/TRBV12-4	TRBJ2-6	CASLSGANVLTF	TGTGCCAGCCTCTCTGGGGCCAACGTCCTGACTTTC
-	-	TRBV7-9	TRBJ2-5	CASSLRGRGTQYF	TGTGCCAGCAGCTTAAGGGGGAGAGGGACCCAGTACTTC
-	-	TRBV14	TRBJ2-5	CASSRRGGIGETQYF	TGTGCCAGCAGCCGTCGTGGGGGTATCGGGGAGACCCAGTACTTC
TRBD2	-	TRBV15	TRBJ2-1	CATSLISVAGELVDEQFF	TGTGCCACCAGCCTTATAAGCGTAGCGGGAGAATTAGTCGATGAGCAGTTCTTC
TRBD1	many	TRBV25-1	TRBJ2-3	CASSPTEGQGSTDTQYF	TGTGCCAGCAGCCCAACCGAGGGACAGGGGAGCACAGATACGCAGTATTTT
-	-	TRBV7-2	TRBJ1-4	CASSSPSVGNSEKLFF	TGTGCCAGCAGCTCCCCGAGCGTAGGGAATAGCGAAAAACTGTTTTTT
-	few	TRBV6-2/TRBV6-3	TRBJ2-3	CTSRQGGSVPDTQYF	TGTACCAGCAGGCAGGGGGGGTCGGTCCCAGATACGCAGTATTTT
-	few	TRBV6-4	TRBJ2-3	CASSDSQGTDTQYF	TGTGCCAGCAGTGACTCGCAGGGGACAGATACGCAGTATTTT
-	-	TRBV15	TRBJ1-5	CATSGIEGGQPQHF	TGTGCCACCAGCGGTATAGAGGGAGGACAGCCCCAGCATTTT
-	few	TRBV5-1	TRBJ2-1	CASSFSAESYNEQFF	TGCGCCAGCAGCTTTTCAGCGGAATCCTACAATGAGCAGTTCTTC
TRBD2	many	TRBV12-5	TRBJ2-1	CASGLFSRGIEQFF	TGTGCTAGTGGTTTGTTCTCGCGGGGGATTGAGCAGTTCTTC
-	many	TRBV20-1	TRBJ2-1	CSASGEGEQFF	TGCAGTGCTAGTGGCGAAGGGGAGCAGTTCTTC